This T cell receptor beta chain is from a study of cytomegalovirus exposure and HLA in healthy donors. Study overall: An analysis done earlier identified 117 million unique TCR beta sequences from about 179 million T cells. Among the approximately 370 donors who were genotyped, roughly 76% fell in the genetic ancestry cluster that is associated with self-reported Caucasian donors. Points from the study as a whole: Altogether, 164 TCR beta chains were recorded as cytomegalovirus-associated. As a later analysis showed, a missense DCLRE1C variant was linked to trimming of TCR beta V- and J-genes.

With regard to this clone: Its antigen is currently unknown.

Use of 60 Vbeta and 13 Jbeta primers characterized the PCR. Data came from immunoSEQ multiplex PCR; TCRdb stores just in-frame clones and leaves some out. In the table there are around 260,000 clones, roughly 80% of which are singletons. The germline gives CDR1 SGHVS, CDR2 FQNEAQ. The CDR3 is made up of 17 amino acids. J gave up 0 bases and V 5 bases, and 10 bases lay outside the gene matches. Sequencing used PBMCs. The sequence was obtained from a girl under 10 years old in good health and CMV-seronegative. The chain links TRBV7-8 to TRBJ1-1, with 9 bases fitting TRBD1. DNA of the CDR3: TGTGCCAGCAGCCCCCGACCGGGACAGGGCATGAACACTGAAGCTTTCTTT. Encoded protein: CASSPRPGQGMNTEAFF.